This T cell receptor (beta chain) was obtained from a study of cytomegalovirus exposure and HLA in healthy donors. This CDR3 is 13 amino acids long. J lost 4 bases, V lost 10 bases, and 6 bases had no gene match. Germline lookup yields CDR1 ENHRY and CDR2 SYGVKD. Using immunoSEQ multiplex PCR, the repertoire was profiled, and TCRdb retains in-frame clones only, with some absent. The data contain 60,000 or so clones, around 94% of them seen just once; the ten biggest clones take up about 2.2%. Sequencing was performed on PBMCs. The rearrangement joins TRBV10-3 to TRBJ2-2; 7 nucleotides match TRBD1. The sequence came from a man between 18 and 29 years old in good health and CMV-seronegative. The CDR3 is CATKGQLTGELFF. The CDR3 bases are TGTGCCACGAAGGGACAGCTCACCGGGGAGCTGTTTTTT.